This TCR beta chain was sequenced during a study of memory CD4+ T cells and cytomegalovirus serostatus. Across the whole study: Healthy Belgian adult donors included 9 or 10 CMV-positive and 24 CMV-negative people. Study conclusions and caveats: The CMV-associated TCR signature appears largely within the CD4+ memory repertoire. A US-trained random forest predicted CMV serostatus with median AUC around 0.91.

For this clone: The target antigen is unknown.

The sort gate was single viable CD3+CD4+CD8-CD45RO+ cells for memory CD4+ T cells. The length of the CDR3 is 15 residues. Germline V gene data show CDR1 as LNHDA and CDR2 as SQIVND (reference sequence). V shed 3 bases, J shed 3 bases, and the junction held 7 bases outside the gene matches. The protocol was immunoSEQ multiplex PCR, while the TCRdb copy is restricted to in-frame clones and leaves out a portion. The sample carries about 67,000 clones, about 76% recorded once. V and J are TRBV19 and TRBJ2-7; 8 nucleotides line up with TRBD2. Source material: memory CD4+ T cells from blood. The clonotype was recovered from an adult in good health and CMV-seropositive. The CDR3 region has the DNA TGTGCCAGTAGTATGACGGGAGGGCCCCACTACGAGCAGTACTTC. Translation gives CASSMTGGPHYEQYF.